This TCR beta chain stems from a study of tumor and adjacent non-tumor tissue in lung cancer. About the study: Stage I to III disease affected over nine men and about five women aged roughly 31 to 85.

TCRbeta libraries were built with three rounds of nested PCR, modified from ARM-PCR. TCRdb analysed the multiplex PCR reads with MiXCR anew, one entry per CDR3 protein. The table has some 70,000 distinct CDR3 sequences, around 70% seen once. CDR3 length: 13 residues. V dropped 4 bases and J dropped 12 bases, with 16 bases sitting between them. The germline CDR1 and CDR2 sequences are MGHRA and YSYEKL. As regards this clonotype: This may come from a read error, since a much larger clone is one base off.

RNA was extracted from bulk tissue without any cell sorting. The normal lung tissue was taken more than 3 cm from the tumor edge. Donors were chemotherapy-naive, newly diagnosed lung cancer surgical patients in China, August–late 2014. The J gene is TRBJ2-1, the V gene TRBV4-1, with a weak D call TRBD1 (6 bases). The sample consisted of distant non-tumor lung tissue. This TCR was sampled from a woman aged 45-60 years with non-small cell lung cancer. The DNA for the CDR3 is TGCGCCAGCAGCCCCGGGACACACATAGGGCAGTTCTTC. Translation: CASSPGTHIGQFF.